Presented here are 7 T cell receptor beta chains from one specimen sequenced in a study of shared clonotypes between healthy human individuals. Clones were sequenced by immunoSEQ multiplex PCR, and TCRdb holds only the in-frame ones, with some missing. The sample records some 600,000 clones, about 96% being singletons. Naive CD8 populations comprised CD45RO-negative cells positively selected for CCR7, excluding terminally differentiated effector memory CD45RA+ cells. Sequenced input: naive CD8+ T cells sorted from blood. The receptors shown here come from a woman younger than 45 in good health.

This chain's CDR3 is CASSVVGHHQETQYF. The CDR3 DNA follows: TGTGCCAGCAGCGTAGTTGGACATCATCAAGAGACCCAGTACTTC. The rearrangement uses TRBV9 and TRBJ2-5, with a possible D match to TRBD1 (5 bases). This CDR3 region has 15 residues. Germline assignment: CDR1 SGDLS and CDR2 YYNGEE. Trimming shortened V by 0 bases and J by 2 bases, and 11 bases separated the two germline ends.

This clone has just one count. The V gene is TRBV27, the J gene TRBJ1-1; 8 bases fit TRBD1. Germline CDR1 and CDR2: MNHEY and SMNVEV (reference sequence). The CDR3 totals 15 residues. Trimming removed 5 bases from V and 3 bases from J; junction bases left unmatched: 8. The CDR3 DNA sequence: TGTGCCAGCAGTGACCGACAGGGGATGGACACTGAAGCTTTCTTT. Translation gives CASSDRQGMDTEAFF.

The V and J genes are TRBV7-8 and TRBJ1-5; 8 bases agree with TRBD1. This CDR3 has 16 amino acids. Germline V gene lookup returns CDR1 SGHVS and CDR2 FQNEAQ. Trimming took 1 base from V and 6 from J; bases not matched to a gene: 8. The DNA of the CDR3 is TGTGCCAGCAGCTTAGAAGGACAGGGATTGGGTCAGCCCCAGCATTTT. Its protein is CASSLEGQGLGQPQHF.

CDR3 in amino acids: CASSVASGYTYEQYF. DNA for the CDR3: TGTGCCAGCAGCGTAGCTAGCGGGTATACCTACGAGCAGTACTTC. The chain combines TRBV9 with TRBJ2-7; 8 bases map to TRBD2. CDR1 is SGDLS, CDR2 YYNGEE, per germline. Trimming at V came to 0 bases and at J to 2 bases, leaving 4 bases not matched to a gene. The CDR3 is 15 amino acids. Complete variable domain (other parts from reference TRBV9 and TRBJ2-7): DSGVTQTPKHLITATGQRVTLRCSPRSGDLSVYWYQQSLDQGLQFLIQYYNGEERAKGNILERFSAQQFPDLHSELNLSSLELGDSALYFCASSVASGYTYEQYFGPGTRLTVT.

The J gene is TRBJ2-4, the V gene TRBV20-1, with D perhaps TRBD1 or TRBD2 (5 bases each). Trimming stripped 6 bases from V and 6 bases from J, with 9 bases between. The germline V gene has CDR1 DFQATT and CDR2 SNEGSKA (reference sequence). This CDR3 comprises 11 residues. CDR3 nucleotides: TGCAGTGCCCGGGACCTAAACATTCAGTACTTC. The encoded protein is CSARDLNIQYF.

V gene TRBV4-1 combines with J gene TRBJ2-7; the match to TRBD2 covers 7 bases. There are 17 residues in the CDR3. Trimming at V came to 1 base and at J to 3 bases, leaving 12 bases not matched to a gene. CDR1 and CDR2 from the germline V gene are MGHRA and YSYEKL. Here the CDR3 reads CASSQAILTSLLYEQYF. The CDR3 nucleotides are TGCGCCAGCAGCCAAGCGATTCTGACTAGCCTGCTCTACGAGCAGTACTTC.

This chain links TRBV28 with TRBJ2-1, with 9 bases fitting TRBD2. From germline, CDR1 is MDHEN and CDR2 SYDVKM. The CDR3 runs 13 residues. The trim removed 1 base at V and 11 bases at J, leaving 3 bases unmatched. The CDR3 DNA follows: TGTGCCAGCAGTTTATCCGGGACTAGCAAGCAGTTCTTC. It encodes CASSLSGTSKQFF.